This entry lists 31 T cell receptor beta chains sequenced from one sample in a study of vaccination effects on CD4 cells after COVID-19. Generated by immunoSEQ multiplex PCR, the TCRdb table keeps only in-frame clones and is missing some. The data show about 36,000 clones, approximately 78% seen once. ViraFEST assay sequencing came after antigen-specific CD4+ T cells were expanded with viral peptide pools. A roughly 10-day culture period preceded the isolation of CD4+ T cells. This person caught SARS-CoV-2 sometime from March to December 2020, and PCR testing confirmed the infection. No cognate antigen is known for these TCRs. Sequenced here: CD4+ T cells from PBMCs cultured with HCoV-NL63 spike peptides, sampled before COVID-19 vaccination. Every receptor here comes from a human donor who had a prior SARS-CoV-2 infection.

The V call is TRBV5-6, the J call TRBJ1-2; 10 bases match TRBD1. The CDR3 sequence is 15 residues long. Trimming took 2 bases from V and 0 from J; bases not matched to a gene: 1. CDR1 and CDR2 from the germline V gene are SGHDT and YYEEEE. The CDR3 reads CASSLGTGANYGYTF. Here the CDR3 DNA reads TGTGCCAGCAGCTTAGGGACAGGGGCTAACTATGGCTACACCTTC.

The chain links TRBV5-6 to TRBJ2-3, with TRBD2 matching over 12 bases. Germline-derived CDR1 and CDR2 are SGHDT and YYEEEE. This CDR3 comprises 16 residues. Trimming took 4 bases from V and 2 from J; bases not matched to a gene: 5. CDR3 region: CASSLRTSGVTDTQYF. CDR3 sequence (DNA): TGTGCCAGCAGCCTGCGGACTAGCGGGGTCACAGATACGCAGTATTTT.

The DNA of the CDR3 is TGTGCCAGCAGCCTACGACAGGGGGCGCGGGACGAGCAGTACTTC. The encoded protein is CASSLRQGARDEQYF. The chain uses TRBV7-9 and TRBJ2-7; 10 bases fit TRBD1. This CDR3 has 15 amino acids. CDR1 is SEHNR and CDR2 is FQNEAQ in the germline V gene (reference sequence). The V segment lost 5 bases and the J segment 5 bases; nucleotides outside the gene matches: 9.

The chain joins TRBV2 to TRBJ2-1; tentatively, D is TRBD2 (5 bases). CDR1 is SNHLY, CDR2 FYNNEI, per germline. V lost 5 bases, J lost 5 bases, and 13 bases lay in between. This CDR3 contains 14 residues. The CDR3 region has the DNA TGTGCCAGCAGTATACGTCTAGCCGACAATGAGCAGTTCTTC. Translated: CASSIRLADNEQFF.

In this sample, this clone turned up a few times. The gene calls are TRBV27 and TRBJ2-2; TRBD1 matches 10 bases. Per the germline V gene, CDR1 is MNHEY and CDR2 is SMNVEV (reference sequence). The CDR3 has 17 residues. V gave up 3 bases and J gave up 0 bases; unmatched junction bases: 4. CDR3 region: CASSFDRGRTNTGELFF. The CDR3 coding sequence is TGTGCCAGCAGTTTCGACAGGGGGCGGACGAACACCGGGGAGCTGTTTTTT.

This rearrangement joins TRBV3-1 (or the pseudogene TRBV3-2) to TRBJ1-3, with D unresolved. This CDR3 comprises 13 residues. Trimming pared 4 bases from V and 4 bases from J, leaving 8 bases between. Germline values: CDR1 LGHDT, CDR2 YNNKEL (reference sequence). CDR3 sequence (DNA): TGTGCCAGCAGCCCACAGTGGGGAAACACCATATATTTT. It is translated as CASSPQWGNTIYF.

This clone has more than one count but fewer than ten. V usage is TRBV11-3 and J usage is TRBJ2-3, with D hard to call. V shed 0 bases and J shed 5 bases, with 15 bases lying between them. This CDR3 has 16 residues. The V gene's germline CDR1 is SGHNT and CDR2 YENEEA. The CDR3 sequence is CASSLDRSGYKDTQYF. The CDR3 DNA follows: TGTGCCAGCAGCTTAGATCGTTCGGGTTACAAAGATACGCAGTATTTT.

The CDR3 region is CASNRGIGETQYF. In DNA form, the CDR3 reads TGTGCCAGCAACAGGGGAATCGGGGAGACCCAGTACTTC. The chain joins TRBV6-6 to TRBJ2-5, with 7 bases fitting TRBD1. The CDR3 is 13 residues long. Germline V gene data show CDR1 as MNHNY and CDR2 as SVGAGI (reference sequence). V was pared by 7 bases and J by 5 bases, with 7 bases of the junction left unmatched.

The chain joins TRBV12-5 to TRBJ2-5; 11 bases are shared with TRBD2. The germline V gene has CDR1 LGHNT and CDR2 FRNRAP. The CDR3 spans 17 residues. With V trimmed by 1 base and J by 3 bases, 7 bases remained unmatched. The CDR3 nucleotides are TGTGCTAGTGGTTTGGCGATTAGCGGGGGGGCAGAAGAGACCCAGTACTTC. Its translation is CASGLAISGGAEETQYF.

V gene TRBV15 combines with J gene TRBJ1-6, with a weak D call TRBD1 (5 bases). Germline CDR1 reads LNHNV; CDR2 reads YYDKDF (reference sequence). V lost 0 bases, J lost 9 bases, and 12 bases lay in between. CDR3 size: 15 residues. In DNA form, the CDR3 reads TGTGCCACCAGCAGAGATGGAAAGGGGATTTCACCCCTCCACTTT. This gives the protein CATSRDGKGISPLHF.

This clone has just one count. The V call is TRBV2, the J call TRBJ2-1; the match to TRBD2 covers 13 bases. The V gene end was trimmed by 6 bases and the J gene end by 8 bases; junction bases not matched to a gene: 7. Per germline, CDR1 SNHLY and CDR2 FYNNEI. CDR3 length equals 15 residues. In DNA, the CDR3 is TGTGCCAGCAGAGAGGGACTAGCGGGACTCGATGAGCAGTTCTTC. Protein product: CASREGLAGLDEQFF.

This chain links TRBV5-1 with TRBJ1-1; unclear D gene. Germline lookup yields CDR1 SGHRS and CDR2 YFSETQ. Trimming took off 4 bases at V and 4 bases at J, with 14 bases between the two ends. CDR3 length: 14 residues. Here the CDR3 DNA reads TGCGCCAGCAGCATAGGGCTTTTGGGCACTGAAGCTTTCTTT. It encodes CASSIGLLGTEAFF.

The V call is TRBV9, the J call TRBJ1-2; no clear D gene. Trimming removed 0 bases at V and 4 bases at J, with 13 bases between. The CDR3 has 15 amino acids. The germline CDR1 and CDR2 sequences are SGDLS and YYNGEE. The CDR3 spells CASSVATGPTYGYTF. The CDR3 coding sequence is TGTGCCAGCAGCGTAGCAACCGGACCAACCTATGGCTACACCTTC.

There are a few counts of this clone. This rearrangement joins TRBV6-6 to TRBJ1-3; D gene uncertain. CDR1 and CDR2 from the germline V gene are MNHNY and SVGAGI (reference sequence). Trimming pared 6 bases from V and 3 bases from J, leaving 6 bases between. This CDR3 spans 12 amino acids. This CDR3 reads CASSTVGNTIYF. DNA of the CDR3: TGTGCCAGCAGCACCGTTGGAAACACCATATATTTT.

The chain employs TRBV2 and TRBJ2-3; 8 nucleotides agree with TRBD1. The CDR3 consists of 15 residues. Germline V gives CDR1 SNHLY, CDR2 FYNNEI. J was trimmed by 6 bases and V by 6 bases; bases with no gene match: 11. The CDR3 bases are TGTGCCAGCAGAGAACGGACAGGGCAGGCCGATACGCAGTATTTT. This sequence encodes CASRERTGQADTQYF.

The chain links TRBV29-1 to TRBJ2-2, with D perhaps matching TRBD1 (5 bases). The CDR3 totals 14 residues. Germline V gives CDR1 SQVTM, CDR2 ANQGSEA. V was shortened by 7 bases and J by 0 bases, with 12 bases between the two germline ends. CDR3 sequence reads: CSARQGANTGELFF. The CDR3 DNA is TGCAGCGCCCGTCAAGGGGCGAACACCGGGGAGCTGTTTTTT.

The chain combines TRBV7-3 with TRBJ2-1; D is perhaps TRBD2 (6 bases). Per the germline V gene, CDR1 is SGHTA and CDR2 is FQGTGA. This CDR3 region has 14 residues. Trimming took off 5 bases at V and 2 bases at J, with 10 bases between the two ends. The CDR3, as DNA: TGTGCCAGCAGCCAAGGCGGGGCCTACAATGAGCAGTTCTTC. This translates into CASSQGGAYNEQFF.

The CDR3 spells CASSFFSDNSGELFF. Written as DNA, the CDR3 is TGCGCCAGCAGCTTTTTTAGTGATAATTCCGGGGAGCTGTTTTTT. The V gene is TRBV5-1, the J gene TRBJ2-2; D is unresolved. V dropped 2 bases and J dropped 6 bases, with 14 bases sitting between them. The germline gives CDR1 SGHRS, CDR2 YFSETQ. The CDR3 extends over 15 amino acids.

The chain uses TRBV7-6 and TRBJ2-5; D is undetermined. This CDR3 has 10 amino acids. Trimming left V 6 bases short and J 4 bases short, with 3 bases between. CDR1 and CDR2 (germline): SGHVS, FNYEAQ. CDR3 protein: CASSGETQYF. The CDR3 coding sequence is TGTGCCAGCAGTGGAGAGACCCAGTACTTC.

The CDR3 protein is CASRSITRGVFYNEQFF. The CDR3 DNA reads as TGTGCCAGCAGATCTATCACACGGGGCGTCTTCTACAATGAGCAGTTCTTC. The chain joins TRBV27 to TRBJ2-1; D is tentatively TRBD1 or TRBD2 (5 bases each). CDR3 length: 17 residues. Germline V gene sequence: CDR1 MNHEY, CDR2 SMNVEV (reference sequence). V was cut by 6 bases and J by 3 bases, with 21 bases left in between.

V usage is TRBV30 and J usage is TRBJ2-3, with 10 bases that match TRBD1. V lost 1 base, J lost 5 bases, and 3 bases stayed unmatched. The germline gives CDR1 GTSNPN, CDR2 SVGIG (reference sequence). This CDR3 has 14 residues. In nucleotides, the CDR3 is TGTGCCTGGAGTGGGACAGGGGGTTTAGATACGCAGTATTTT. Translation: CAWSGTGGLDTQYF.

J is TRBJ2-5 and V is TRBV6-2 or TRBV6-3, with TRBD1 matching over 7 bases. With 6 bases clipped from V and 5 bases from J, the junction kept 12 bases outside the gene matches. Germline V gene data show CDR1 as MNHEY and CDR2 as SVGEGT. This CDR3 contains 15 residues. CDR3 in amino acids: CASSVGQPLRETQYF. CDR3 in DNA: TGTGCCAGCAGCGTGGGACAGCCCCTCCGGGAGACCCAGTACTTC.

The CDR3: CASSESRGQDGYNEQFF. CDR3 nucleotides: TGCGCCAGCAGTGAGTCTCGGGGGCAAGATGGCTACAATGAGCAGTTCTTC. The chain links TRBV10-1 to TRBJ2-1, with D perhaps TRBD1 or TRBD2 (6 bases each). The CDR3 length is 17 residues. The V end was cut by 0 bases, the J end by 3 bases, with 15 bases between. Germline V gene data show CDR1 as WNHNN and CDR2 as SYGVQD (reference sequence).

The chain's CDR3 is CASRRSAAADNEKLFF. The CDR3 DNA is TGTGCCAGCCGCCGGTCGGCGGCGGCCGATAATGAAAAACTGTTTTTT. The V gene is TRBV2, the J gene TRBJ1-4; D ambiguous. In germline, CDR1 is SNHLY, CDR2 FYNNEI. This CDR3 comprises 16 residues. Trimming left V 8 bases short and J 4 bases short, with 20 bases between.

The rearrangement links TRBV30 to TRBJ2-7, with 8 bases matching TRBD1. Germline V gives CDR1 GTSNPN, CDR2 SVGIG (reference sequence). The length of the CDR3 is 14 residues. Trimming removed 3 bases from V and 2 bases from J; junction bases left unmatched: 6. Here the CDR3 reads CAWSAGQGPYEQYF. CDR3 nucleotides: TGTGCCTGGAGCGCAGGACAGGGCCCCTACGAGCAGTACTTC. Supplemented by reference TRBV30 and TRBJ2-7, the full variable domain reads SQTIHQWPATLVQPVGSPLSLECTVEGTSNPNLYWYRQAAGRGLQLLFYSVGIGQISSEVPQNLSASRPQDRQFILSSKKLLLSDSGFYLCAWSAGQGPYEQYFGPGTRLTVT.

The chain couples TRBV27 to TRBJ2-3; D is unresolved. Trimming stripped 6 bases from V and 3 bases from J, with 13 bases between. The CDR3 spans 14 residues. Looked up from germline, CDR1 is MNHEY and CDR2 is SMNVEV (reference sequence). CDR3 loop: CASSRDQETDTQYF. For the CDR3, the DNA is TGTGCCAGCAGCCGAGATCAGGAGACAGATACGCAGTATTTT.

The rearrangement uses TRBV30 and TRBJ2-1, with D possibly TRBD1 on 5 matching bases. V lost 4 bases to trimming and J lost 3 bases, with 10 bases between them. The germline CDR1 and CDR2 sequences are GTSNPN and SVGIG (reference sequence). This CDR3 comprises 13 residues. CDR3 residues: CAWTWTLYNEQFF. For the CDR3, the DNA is TGTGCCTGGACCTGGACACTCTACAATGAGCAGTTCTTC.

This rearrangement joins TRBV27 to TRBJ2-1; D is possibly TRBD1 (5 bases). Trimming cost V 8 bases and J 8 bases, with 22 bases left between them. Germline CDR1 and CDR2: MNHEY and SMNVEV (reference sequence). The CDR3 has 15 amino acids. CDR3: CASLNLGLAGYEQFF. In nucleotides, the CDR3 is TGTGCCAGCCTAAATTTGGGGCTCGCCGGGTATGAGCAGTTCTTC.

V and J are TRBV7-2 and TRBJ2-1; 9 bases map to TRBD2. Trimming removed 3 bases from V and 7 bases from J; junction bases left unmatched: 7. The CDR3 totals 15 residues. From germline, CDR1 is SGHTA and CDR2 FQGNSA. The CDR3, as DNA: TGTGCCAGCAGCTTGCGGGGAGCGGGGGGTAATGAGCAGTTCTTC. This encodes CASSLRGAGGNEQFF.

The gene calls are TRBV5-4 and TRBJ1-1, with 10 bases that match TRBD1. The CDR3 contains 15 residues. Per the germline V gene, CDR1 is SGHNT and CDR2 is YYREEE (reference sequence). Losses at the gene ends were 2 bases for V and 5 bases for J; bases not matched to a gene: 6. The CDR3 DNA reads TGTGCCAGCAGCTTTGGGACAGGGGAATGGACTGAAGCTTTCTTT. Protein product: CASSFGTGEWTEAFF.

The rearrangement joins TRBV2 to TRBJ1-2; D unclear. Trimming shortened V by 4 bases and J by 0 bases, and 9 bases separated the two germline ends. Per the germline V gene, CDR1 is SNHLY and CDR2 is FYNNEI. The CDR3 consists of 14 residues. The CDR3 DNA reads TGTGCCAGCAGTGCTTATACAGCTAACTATGGCTACACCTTC. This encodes CASSAYTANYGYTF.